These T cell receptor beta chains were read from a single sample in a study of OX40 agonist ivuxolimab in advanced cancers. Libraries were prepared by immunoSEQ multiplex PCR; TCRdb keeps only in-frame clonotypes and omits some of them. The sample holds 20,000 to 25,000 clones, 60% to 85% seen once. Sequenced here: CD4+ or CD8+ T cells sorted from blood, sampled in a trial of the OX40 agonist ivuxolimab. The receptor source for this set is an adult with an advanced solid tumor such as melanoma, head and neck, liver or kidney cancer. Each CDR3 is given with its conserved first and last residue. Fields, in order: V gene, J gene, CDR3 length, CDR3 protein.

V: TRBV29-1
J: TRBJ2-5
length: 13
CDR3: CSVERGPGETQYF

V: TRBV9
J: NA
length: 15
CDR3: CASSVGQAETYEQYF

V: TRBV5-4
J: TRBJ2-7
length: 14
CDR3: CASSRDSSSYEQYF

V: TRBV27
J: TRBJ2-7
length: 14
CDR3: CASRQGGAIYEQYF

V: TRBV18
J: TRBJ1-3
length: 16
CDR3: CASSASGTASGNTIYF

V: TRBV11-3
J: TRBJ2-7
length: 14
CDR3: CASSLVGGALEQYF

V: TRBV6-4
J: TRBJ1-5
length: 14
CDR3: CASEENYSNQPQHF

V: TRBV6-5
J: TRBJ2-1
length: 15
CDR3: CASRIGLAGGHEQFF

V: TRBV28
J: TRBJ2-6
length: 18
CDR3: CASSPAGGQTPGANVLTF

V: TRBV21-1
J: TRBJ2-7
length: 16
CDR3: CASSNNCHDPPYEQYF

V: TRBV7-3
J: TRBJ2-2
length: 15
CDR3: CASSPTGGVTGELFF

V: TRBV6-4
J: TRBJ2-7
length: 15
CDR3: CASSEVAGGTYEQYF

V: TRBV5-1
J: TRBJ1-2
length: 15
CDR3: CASSLAAGANYGYTF

V: TRBV29-1
J: TRBJ2-5
length: 15
CDR3: CSVDARPGVGETQYF

V: TRBV10-3
J: TRBJ1-1
length: 13
CDR3: CAISESLNTEAFF

V: TRBV4-2
J: TRBJ2-3
length: 16
CDR3: CASSQDPRGRADTQYF

V: TRBV7-2
J: TRBJ1-2
length: 12
CDR3: CASSPPGFGYTF

V: TRBV11-2
J: TRBJ1-6
length: 16
CDR3: CASRGAYPSYNSPLHF

V: TRBV18
J: TRBJ1-1
length: 16
CDR3: CASSPSQGLGNTEAFF

V: TRBV19
J: TRBJ2-3
length: 13
CDR3: CASSTGTPDTQYF

V: TRBV7-2
J: TRBJ1-4
length: 14
CDR3: CASSLWGVEGKLFF

V: TRBV10-3
J: TRBJ2-7
length: 18
CDR3: CAIYVWETSGGATYEQYF

V: TRBV7-9
J: TRBJ2-7
length: 13
CDR3: CASSLTGMNEQYF

V: TRBV2
J: TRBJ2-3
length: 15
CDR3: CASRASVHGADTQYF

V: TRBV14
J: TRBJ2-7
length: 13
CDR3: CASSPRTPSEQYF

V: TRBV5-5
J: TRBJ2-1
length: 16
CDR3: CASSSTLLSSYNEQFF

V: TRBV11-3
J: TRBJ1-6
length: 13
CDR3: CASSPRGNSPLHF

V: TRBV19
J: TRBJ1-6
length: 14
CDR3: CASSIGAIGSPLHF

V: TRBV23-1
J: TRBJ2-7
length: 16
CDR3: CASSQPQGPPPYEQYF